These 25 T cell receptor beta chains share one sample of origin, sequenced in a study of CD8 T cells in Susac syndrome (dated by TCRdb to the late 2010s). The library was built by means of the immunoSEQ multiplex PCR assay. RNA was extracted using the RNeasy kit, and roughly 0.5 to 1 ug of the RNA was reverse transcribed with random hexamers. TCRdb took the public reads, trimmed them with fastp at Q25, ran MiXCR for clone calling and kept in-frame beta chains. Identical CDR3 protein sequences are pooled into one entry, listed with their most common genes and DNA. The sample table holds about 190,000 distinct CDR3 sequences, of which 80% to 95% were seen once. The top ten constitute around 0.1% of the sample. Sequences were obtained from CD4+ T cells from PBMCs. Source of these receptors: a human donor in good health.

The CDR3 loop is CASSQGEGAGTEAFF. In DNA, the CDR3 is TGTGCCAGCAGCCAAGGTGAGGGGGCAGGGACTGAAGCTTTCTTT. The chain uses TRBV4-2 and TRBJ1-1, with 7 bases aligning to TRBD1. Trimming cost V 1 base and J 5 bases; bases outside gene matches: 7. This CDR3 has 15 residues. CDR1 is LGHNA and CDR2 is YNFKEQ in the germline V gene.

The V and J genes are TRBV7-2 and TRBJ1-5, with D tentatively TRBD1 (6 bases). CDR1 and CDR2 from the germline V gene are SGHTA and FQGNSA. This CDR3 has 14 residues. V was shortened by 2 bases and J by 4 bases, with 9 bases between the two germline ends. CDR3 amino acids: CASSLTGKNQPQHF. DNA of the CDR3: TGTGCCAGCAGCTTAACAGGGAAGAATCAGCCCCAGCATTTT.

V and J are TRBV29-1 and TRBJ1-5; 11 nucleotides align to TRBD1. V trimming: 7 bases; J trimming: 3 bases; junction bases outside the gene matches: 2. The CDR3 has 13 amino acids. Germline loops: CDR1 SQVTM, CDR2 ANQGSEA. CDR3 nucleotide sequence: TGCAGCGCGGGACAGGGGGACAATCAGCCCCAGCATTTT. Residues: CSAGQGDNQPQHF.

CDR3: CSVSGPGPYGYTF. For the CDR3, the DNA is TGCAGCGTCTCCGGTCCGGGCCCCTATGGCTACACCTTC. The rearrangement joins TRBV29-1 to TRBJ1-2; D is uncertain. The length of the CDR3 is 13 residues. CDR1 is SQVTM, CDR2 ANQGSEA, per germline. The V and J ends lost 6 bases and 4 bases respectively, with 15 bases between them.

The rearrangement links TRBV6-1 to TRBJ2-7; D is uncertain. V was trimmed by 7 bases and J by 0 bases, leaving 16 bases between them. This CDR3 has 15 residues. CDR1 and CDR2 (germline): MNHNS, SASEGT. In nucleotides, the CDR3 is TGTGCCAGCATTCTAACCCGGGCGAGCTCCTACGAGCAGTACTTC. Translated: CASILTRASSYEQYF.

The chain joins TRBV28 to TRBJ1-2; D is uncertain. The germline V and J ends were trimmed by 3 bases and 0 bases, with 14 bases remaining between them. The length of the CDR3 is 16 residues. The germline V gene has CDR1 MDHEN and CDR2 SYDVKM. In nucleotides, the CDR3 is TGTGCCAGCAGTTTTGGCATCGGGCCTTCTAACTATGGCTACACCTTC. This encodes CASSFGIGPSNYGYTF.

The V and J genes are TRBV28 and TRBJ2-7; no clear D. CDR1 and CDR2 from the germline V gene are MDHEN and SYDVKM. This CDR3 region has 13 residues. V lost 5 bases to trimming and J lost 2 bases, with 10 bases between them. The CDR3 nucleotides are TGTGCCAGCAGTCCTCGGAGCGCCTACGAGCAGTACTTC. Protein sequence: CASSPRSAYEQYF.

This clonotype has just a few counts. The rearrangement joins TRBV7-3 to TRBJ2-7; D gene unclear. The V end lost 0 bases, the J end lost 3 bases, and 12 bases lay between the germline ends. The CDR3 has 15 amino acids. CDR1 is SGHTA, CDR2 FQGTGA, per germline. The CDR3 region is CASSLTDQKGYEQYF. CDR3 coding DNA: TGTGCCAGCAGCTTAACGGACCAAAAGGGCTACGAGCAGTACTTC.

This CDR3 is CASSWASGGTDTQYF. CDR3 coding DNA: TGCGCCAGCAGCTGGGCTAGCGGGGGCACAGATACGCAGTATTTT. This rearrangement joins TRBV5-1 to TRBJ2-3; 9 bases align to TRBD2. J gave up 1 base and V 3 bases, and 3 bases lay outside the gene matches. Germline assignment: CDR1 SGHRS and CDR2 YFSETQ. The CDR3 has 15 amino acids.

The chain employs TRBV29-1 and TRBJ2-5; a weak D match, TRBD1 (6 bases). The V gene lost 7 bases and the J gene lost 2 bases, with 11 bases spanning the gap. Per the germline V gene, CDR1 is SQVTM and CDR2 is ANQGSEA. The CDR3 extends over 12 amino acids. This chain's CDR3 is CSADRTQETQYF. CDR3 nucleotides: TGCAGCGCTGACAGGACACAAGAGACCCAGTACTTC.

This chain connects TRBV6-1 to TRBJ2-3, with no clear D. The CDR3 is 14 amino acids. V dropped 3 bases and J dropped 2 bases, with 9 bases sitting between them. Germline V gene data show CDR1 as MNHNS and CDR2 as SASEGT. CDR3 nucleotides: TGTGCCAGCAGTGAGTCCAGGCACACAGATACGCAGTATTTT. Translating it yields CASSESRHTDTQYF.

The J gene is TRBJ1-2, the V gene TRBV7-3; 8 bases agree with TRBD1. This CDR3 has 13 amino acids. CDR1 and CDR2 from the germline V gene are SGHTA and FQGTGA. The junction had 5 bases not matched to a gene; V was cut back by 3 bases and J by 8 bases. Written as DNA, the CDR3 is TGTGCCAGCAGCTTGGACAGGGTATTAGGCTACACCTTC. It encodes CASSLDRVLGYTF.

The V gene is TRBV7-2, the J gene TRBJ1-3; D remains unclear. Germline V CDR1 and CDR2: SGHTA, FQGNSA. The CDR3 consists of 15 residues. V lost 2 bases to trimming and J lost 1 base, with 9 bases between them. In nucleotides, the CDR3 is TGTGCCAGCAGCTTACGGTCCCCGTCTGGAAACACCATATATTTT. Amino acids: CASSLRSPSGNTIYF.

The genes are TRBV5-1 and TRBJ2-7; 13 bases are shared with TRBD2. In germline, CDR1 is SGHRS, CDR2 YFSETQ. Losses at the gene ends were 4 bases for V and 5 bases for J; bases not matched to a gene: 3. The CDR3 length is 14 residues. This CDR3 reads CASSVTSGRNEQYF. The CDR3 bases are TGCGCCAGCAGCGTGACTAGCGGGAGGAACGAGCAGTACTTC.

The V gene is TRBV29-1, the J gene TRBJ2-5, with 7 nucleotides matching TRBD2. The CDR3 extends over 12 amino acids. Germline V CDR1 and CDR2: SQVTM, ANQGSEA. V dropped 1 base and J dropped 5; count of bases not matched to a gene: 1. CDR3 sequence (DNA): TGCAGCGTTGAAGTGGGGGGGGAGACCCAGTACTTC. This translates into CSVEVGGETQYF. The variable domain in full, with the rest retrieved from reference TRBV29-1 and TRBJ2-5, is SAVISQKPSRDICQRGTSLTIQCQVDSQVTMMFWYRQQPGQSLTLIATANQGSEATYESGFVIDKFPISRPNLTFSTLTVSNMSPEDSSIYLCSVEVGGETQYFGPGTRLLVL.

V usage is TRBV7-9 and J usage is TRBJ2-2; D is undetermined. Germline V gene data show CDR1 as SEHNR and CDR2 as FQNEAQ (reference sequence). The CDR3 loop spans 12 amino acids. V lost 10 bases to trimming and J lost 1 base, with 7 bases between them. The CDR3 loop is CATSRNTGELFF. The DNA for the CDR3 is TGTGCCACGTCCCGGAACACCGGGGAGCTGTTTTTT.

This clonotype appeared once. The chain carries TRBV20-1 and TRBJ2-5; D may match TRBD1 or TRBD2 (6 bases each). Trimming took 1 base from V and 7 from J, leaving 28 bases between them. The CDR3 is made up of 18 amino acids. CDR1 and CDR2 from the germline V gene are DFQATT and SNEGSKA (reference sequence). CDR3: CSARVEGVRGAEGGTQYF. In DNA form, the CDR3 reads TGCAGTGCTAGAGTGGAAGGGGTTAGGGGGGCCGAGGGAGGGACCCAGTACTTC.

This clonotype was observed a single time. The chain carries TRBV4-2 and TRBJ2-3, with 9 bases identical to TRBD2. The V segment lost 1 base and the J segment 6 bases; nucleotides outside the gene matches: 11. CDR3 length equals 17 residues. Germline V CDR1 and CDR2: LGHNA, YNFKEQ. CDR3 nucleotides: TGTGCCAGCAGCCAAGGGCGGGGGGGCCAAATTCGGGATACGCAGTATTTT. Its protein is CASSQGRGGQIRDTQYF.

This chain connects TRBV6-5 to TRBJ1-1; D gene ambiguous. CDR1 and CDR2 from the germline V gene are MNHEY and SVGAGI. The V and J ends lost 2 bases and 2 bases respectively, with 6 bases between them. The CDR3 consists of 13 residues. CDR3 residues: CASSYKGNTEAFF. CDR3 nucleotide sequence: TGTGCCAGCAGTTACAAGGGCAACACTGAAGCTTTCTTT.

The CDR3 loop is CASTLGVYDTEAFF. CDR3 nucleotide sequence: TGTGCCAGCACCCTAGGGGTGTACGACACTGAAGCTTTCTTT. The V and J genes are TRBV12-3 or TRBV12-4 and TRBJ1-1, with D possibly being TRBD1 (5 bases). Trimming removed 7 bases from V and 3 bases from J, with 15 bases in between. The CDR3 contains 14 residues.

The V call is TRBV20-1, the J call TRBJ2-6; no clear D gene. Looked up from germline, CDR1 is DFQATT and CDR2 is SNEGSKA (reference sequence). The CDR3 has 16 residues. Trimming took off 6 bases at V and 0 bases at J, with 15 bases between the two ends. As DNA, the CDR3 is TGCAGTGCGGCGAAAGGCCACCCCTCTGGGGCCAACGTCCTGACTTTC. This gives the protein CSAAKGHPSGANVLTF.

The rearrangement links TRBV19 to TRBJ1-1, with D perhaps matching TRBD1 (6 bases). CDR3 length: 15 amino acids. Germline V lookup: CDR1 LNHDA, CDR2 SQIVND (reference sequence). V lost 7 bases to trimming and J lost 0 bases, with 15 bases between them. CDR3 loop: CASKEQRGMNTEAFF. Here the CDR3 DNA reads TGTGCCAGTAAAGAGCAGAGGGGGATGAACACTGAAGCTTTCTTT.

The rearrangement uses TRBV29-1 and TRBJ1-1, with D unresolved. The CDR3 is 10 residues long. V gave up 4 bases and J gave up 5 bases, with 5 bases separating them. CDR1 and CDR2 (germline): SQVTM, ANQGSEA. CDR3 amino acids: CSVARTEAFF. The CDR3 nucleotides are TGCAGCGTTGCACGGACTGAAGCTTTCTTT.

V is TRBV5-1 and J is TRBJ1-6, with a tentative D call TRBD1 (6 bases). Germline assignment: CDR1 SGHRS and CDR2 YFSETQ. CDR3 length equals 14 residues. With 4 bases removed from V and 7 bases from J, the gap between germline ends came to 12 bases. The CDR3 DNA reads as TGCGCCAGCAGCCCGGGGGGGCCCAATTCACCCCTCCACTTT. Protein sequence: CASSPGGPNSPLHF.

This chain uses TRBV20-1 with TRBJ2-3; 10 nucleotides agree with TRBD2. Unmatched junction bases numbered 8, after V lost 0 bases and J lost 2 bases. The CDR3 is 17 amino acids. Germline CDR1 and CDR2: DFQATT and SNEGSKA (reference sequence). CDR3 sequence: CSARDLAAGGITDTQYF. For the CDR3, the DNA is TGCAGTGCTAGAGATCTGGCAGCGGGGGGGATCACAGATACGCAGTATTTT.